This TCR beta chain was identified during a study of blood T cell repertoires in COVID-19. The overall study: Acute and convalescent COVID-19 samples came from the United States, Italy and Spain.

Self-reported history from a screening survey and questionnaire set each donor's cohort. As concerns this clone: Sequence at one end of the junction differs from germline and may be a read error.

The CDR3 is 15 residues long. Germline loops: CDR1 SEHNR, CDR2 FQNEAQ (reference sequence). The table came from immunoSEQ multiplex PCR; TCRdb's copy has only in-frame clones and leaves some out. The sample has approximately 250,000 clones, approximately 85% seen once; the top ten hold around 0.9%. This chain connects TRBV7-9 to TRBJ2-5; 11 positions agree with TRBD2. This receptor was obtained from a woman under 40 who had recovered from COVID-19. Sequencing used PBMCs or T cells enriched from blood (not recorded which). The CDR3 region is CASSLATSGSETQYF. As DNA, the CDR3 is TGTGCCAGCAGCCTAGCCACTAGCGGGAGTGAGACCCAGTACTTC. Supplemented by reference TRBV7-9 and TRBJ2-5, the full variable domain reads DTGVSQNPRHKITKRGQNVTFRCDPISEHNRLYWYRQTLGQGPEFLTYFQNEAQLEKSRLLSDRFSAERPKGSFSTLEIQRTEQGDSAMYLCASSLATSGSETQYFGPGTRLLVL.